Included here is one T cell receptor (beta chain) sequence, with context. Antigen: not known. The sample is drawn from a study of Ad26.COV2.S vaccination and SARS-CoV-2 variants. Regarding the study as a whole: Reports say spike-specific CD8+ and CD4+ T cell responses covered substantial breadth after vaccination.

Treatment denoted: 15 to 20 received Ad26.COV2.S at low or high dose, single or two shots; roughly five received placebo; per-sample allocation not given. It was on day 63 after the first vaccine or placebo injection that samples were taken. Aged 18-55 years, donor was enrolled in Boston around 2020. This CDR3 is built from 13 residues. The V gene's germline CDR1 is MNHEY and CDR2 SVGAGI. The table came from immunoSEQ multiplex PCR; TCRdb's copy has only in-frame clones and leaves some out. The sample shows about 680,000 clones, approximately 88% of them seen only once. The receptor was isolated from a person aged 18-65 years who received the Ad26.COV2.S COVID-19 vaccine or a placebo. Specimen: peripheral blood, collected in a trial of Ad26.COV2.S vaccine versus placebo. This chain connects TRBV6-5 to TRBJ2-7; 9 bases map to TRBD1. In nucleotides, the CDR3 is TGTGCAAATAGTAGGACAGGGGACAACGAGCAGTACTTC. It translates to CANSRTGDNEQYF.